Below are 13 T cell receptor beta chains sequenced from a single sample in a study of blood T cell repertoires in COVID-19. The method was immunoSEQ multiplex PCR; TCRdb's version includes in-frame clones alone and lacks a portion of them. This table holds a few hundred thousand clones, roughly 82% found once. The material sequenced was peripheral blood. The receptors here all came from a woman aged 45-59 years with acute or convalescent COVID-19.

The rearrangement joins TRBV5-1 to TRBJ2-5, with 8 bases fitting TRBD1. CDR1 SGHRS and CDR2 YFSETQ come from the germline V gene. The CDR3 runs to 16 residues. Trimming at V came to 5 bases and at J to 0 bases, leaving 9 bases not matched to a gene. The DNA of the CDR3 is TGCGCCAGCAGTCAACCGACAGGGGCCCACCAAGAGACCCAGTACTTC. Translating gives CASSQPTGAHQETQYF. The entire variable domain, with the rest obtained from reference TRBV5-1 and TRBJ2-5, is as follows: KAGVTQTPRYLIKTRGQQVTLSCSPISGHRSVSWYQQTPGQGLQFLFEYFSETQRNKGNFPGRFSGRQFSNSRSEMNVSTLELGDSALYLCASSQPTGAHQETQYFGPGTRLLVL.

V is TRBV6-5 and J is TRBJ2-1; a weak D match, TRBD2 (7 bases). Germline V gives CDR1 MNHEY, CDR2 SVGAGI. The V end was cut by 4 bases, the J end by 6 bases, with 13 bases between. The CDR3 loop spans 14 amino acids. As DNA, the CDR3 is TGTGCCAGCAGTTCGGGGGGCGCGAGCAATGAGCAGTTCTTC. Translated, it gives CASSSGGASNEQFF.

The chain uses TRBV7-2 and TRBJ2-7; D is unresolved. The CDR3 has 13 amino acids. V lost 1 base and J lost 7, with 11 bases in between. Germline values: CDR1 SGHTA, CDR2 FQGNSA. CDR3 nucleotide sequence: TGTGCCAGCAGCTTAGGGTCGGGTAGGGAGCAGTACTTC. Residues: CASSLGSGREQYF.

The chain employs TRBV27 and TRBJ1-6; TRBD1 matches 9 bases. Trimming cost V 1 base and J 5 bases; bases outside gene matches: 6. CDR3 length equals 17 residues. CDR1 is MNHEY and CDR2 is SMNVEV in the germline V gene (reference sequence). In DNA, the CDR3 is TGTGCCAGCAGTTTATTTGGACAGGGGAGGGATAATTCACCCCTCCACTTT. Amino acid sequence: CASSLFGQGRDNSPLHF.

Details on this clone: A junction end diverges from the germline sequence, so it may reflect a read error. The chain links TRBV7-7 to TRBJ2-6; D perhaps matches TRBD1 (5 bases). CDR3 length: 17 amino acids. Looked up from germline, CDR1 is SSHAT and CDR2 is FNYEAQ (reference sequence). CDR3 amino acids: CASSLETDSSGANVLTF. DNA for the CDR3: TGTGCTAGCAGCTTAGAAACAGACAGCTCTGGGGCCAACGTCCTGACTTTC.

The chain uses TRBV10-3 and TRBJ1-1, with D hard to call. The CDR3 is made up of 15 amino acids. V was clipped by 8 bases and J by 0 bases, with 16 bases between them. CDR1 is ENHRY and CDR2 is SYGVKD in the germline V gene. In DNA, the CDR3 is TGTGCCATCCAAAGTTCAGACGGGATGAACACTGAAGCTTTCTTT. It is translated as CAIQSSDGMNTEAFF.

The CDR3 DNA is TGTGCCAGCAGTACTCAGGGGGCGGGTGAAAAACTGTTTTTT. Amino acid sequence: CASSTQGAGEKLFF. The chain is built from TRBV28 and TRBJ1-4; 8 nucleotides align to TRBD1. The CDR3 sequence is 14 residues long. After removal of 5 bases from V and 7 bases from J, the junction contained 6 bases not matched to a gene. CDR1 is MDHEN and CDR2 is SYDVKM in the germline V gene.

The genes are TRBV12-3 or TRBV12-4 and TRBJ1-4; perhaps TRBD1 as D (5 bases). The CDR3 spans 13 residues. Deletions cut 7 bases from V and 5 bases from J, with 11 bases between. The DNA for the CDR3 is TGTGCCAGCACCAGGGCCCCAAATGAAAAACTGTTTTTT. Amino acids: CASTRAPNEKLFF.

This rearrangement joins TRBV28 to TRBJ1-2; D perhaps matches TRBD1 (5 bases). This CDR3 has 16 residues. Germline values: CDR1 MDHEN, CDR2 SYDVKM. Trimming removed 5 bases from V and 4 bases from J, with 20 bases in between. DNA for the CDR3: TGTGCCAGCAGTCCCCCCCCGACAGAGACAAGCTATGGCTACACCTTC. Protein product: CASSPPPTETSYGYTF.

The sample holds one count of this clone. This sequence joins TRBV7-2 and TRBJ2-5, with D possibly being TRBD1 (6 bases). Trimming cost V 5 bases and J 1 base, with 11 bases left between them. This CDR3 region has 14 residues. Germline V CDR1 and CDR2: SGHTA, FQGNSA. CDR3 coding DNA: TGTGCCAGCAGCCTAAGGACAGCCCAAGAGACCCAGTACTTC. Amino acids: CASSLRTAQETQYF.

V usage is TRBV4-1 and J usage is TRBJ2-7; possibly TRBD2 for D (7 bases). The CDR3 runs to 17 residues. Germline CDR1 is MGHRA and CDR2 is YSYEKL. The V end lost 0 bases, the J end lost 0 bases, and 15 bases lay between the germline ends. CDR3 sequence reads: CASSQDQEGGASYEQYF. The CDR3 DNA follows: TGCGCCAGCAGCCAAGATCAGGAGGGGGGGGCCTCCTACGAGCAGTACTTC.

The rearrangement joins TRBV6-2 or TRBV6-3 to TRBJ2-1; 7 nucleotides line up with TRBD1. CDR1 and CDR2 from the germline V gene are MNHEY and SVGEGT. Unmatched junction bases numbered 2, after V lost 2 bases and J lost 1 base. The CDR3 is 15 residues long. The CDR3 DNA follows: TGTGCCAGCAGTTACCACAGGGGATCCTACAATGAGCAGTTCTTC. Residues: CASSYHRGSYNEQFF.

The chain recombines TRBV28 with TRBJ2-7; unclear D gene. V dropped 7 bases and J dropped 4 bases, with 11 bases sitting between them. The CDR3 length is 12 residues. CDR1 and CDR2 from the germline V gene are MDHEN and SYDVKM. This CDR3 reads CASKTPSYEQYF. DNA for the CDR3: TGTGCCAGCAAGACACCCTCTTACGAGCAGTACTTC.